The 20 T cell receptor beta chains below were found in one sample sequenced in a study of T cell responses to AZD1222 COVID-19 vaccine. The table came from immunoSEQ multiplex PCR; TCRdb's copy has only in-frame clones and leaves some out. The sample has some 130,000 clones; approximately 91% are singletons. This specimen consisted of peripheral blood, obtained on day 0 of AZD1222 vaccination. These receptors all come from an adult in good health.

This chain connects TRBV2 to TRBJ1-1; D unresolved. The V end lost 2 bases, the J end lost 6 bases, and 16 bases lay between the germline ends. The length of the CDR3 is 15 residues. The germline V gene encodes CDR1 SNHLY and CDR2 FYNNEI. CDR3 sequence (DNA): TGTGCCAGCAGTGAATGGGGTGTAAATAGACCTGAAGCTTTCTTT. Protein: CASSEWGVNRPEAFF.

This clone was counted a single time. The chain links TRBV28 to TRBJ1-1; D is undetermined. This CDR3 contains 15 residues. Germline-derived CDR1 and CDR2 are MDHEN and SYDVKM. The ends were cut back, 5 bases at V and 4 bases at J, with 17 bases in the middle. In nucleotides, the CDR3 is TGTGCCAGCAGTCCAAAAGGACTACCGAGCACTGAAGCTTTCTTT. Translating gives CASSPKGLPSTEAFF.

V and J are TRBV7-3 and TRBJ2-2; D ambiguous. The CDR3 has 14 residues. The germline V and J ends were trimmed by 2 bases and 1 base, with 5 bases remaining between them. CDR1 and CDR2 from the germline V gene are SGHTA and FQGTGA. The CDR3 protein is CASSLGRNTGELFF. The CDR3 nucleotides are TGTGCCAGCAGCTTAGGGCGGAACACCGGGGAGCTGTTTTTT. The full variable domain, with the rest looked up from reference TRBV7-3 and TRBJ2-2, is GAGVSQTPSNKVTEKGKYVELRCDPISGHTALYWYRQSLGQGPEFLIYFQGTGAADDSGLPNDRFFAVRPEGSVSTLKIQRTERGDSAVYLCASSLGRNTGELFFGEGSRLTVL.

The chain employs TRBV7-9 and TRBJ1-1; tentative D call: TRBD1 (5 bases). Trimming removed 5 bases at V and 3 bases at J, with 16 bases between. This CDR3 comprises 15 residues. Germline CDR1 reads SEHNR; CDR2 reads FQNEAQ (reference sequence). The chain's CDR3 is CASSPWGPGDTEAFF. The CDR3 DNA reads as TGTGCCAGCAGCCCCTGGGGCCCTGGCGACACTGAAGCTTTCTTT.

V usage is TRBV5-1 and J usage is TRBJ1-1, with D unresolved. The V end lost 4 bases, the J end lost 0 bases, and 10 bases lay between the germline ends. The CDR3 consists of 14 residues. The germline gives CDR1 SGHRS, CDR2 YFSETQ. The CDR3 region has the DNA TGCGCCAGCAGCCCTGCGACCTTGAACACTGAAGCTTTCTTT. It encodes CASSPATLNTEAFF.

The genes are TRBV2 and TRBJ1-2, with TRBD1 as a possible D gene (6 bases). This CDR3 has 14 amino acids. The V gene lost 3 bases and the J gene lost 8 bases, with 16 bases spanning the gap. The germline gives CDR1 SNHLY, CDR2 FYNNEI. CDR3 region: CASSEVGGASGYTF. CDR3 bases: TGTGCCAGCAGTGAGGTGGGGGGCGCGTCCGGCTACACCTTC. The variable domain in full, completed from reference TRBV2 and TRBJ1-2, reads EPEVTQTPSHQVTQMGQEVILRCVPISNHLYFYWYRQILGQKVEFLVSFYNNEISEKSEIFDDQFSVERPDGSNFTLKIRSTKLEDSAMYFCASSEVGGASGYTFGSGTRLTVV.

The V and J genes are TRBV7-2 and TRBJ1-2; D gene unclear. From germline, CDR1 is SGHTA and CDR2 FQGNSA. Trimming removed 5 bases from V and 0 bases from J, with 7 bases in between. The CDR3 totals 13 residues. CDR3 nucleotide sequence: TGTGCCAGCAGCAGGAATTCTAACTATGGCTACACCTTC. Its translation: CASSRNSNYGYTF.

This clone appeared once. The chain employs TRBV6-6 and TRBJ1-1; a weak D match, TRBD1 (5 bases). V was shortened by 3 bases and J by 6 bases, with 11 bases between the two germline ends. The CDR3 sequence is 13 residues long. The germline V gene encodes CDR1 MNHNY and CDR2 SVGAGI (reference sequence). The CDR3 DNA sequence: TGTGCCAGCAGTTATGTGGGGGACGCTGAAGCTTTCTTT. This gives the protein CASSYVGDAEAFF.

This clone was observed a single time. The rearrangement links TRBV14 to TRBJ1-4, with D tentatively TRBD1 (5 bases). Germline CDR1 SGHDN, CDR2 FVKESK. The CDR3 sequence is 14 residues long. V lost 6 bases, J lost 6 bases, and 14 bases lay in between. Here the CDR3 reads CASRRGLNDEKLFF. The CDR3 DNA reads TGTGCCAGCAGGCGGGGACTAAATGATGAAAAACTGTTTTTT.

The V and J genes are TRBV6-1 and TRBJ2-1, with 7 bases matching TRBD2. This CDR3 has 18 residues. The V gene end was trimmed by 2 bases and the J gene end by 8 bases; junction bases not matched to a gene: 18. Germline CDR1 reads MNHNS; CDR2 reads SASEGT. The CDR3 nucleotides are TGTGCCAGCAGTGAAACCCCTGTAGCGGGTTCGGCGTTGGATGAGCAGTTCTTC. Protein product: CASSETPVAGSALDEQFF.

The chain recombines TRBV7-2 with TRBJ1-4, with D uncertain. V lost 1 base to trimming and J lost 10 bases, with 13 bases between them. Germline V CDR1 and CDR2: SGHTA, FQGNSA. The CDR3 loop spans 14 amino acids. The CDR3 DNA reads TGTGCCAGCAGCTTAGGGGTCATCGGTGGAAAACTGTTTTTT. Protein product: CASSLGVIGGKLFF. Filled out from reference TRBV7-2 and TRBJ1-4, the complete variable domain reads GAGVSQSPSNKVTEKGKDVELRCDPISGHTALYWYRQSLGQGLEFLIYFQGNSAPDKSGLPSDRFSAERTGGSVSTLTIQRTQQEDSAVYLCASSLGVIGGKLFFGSGTQLSVL.

V is TRBV7-2 and J is TRBJ1-6; D is unclear. Germline V CDR1 and CDR2: SGHTA, FQGNSA. The CDR3 runs 13 residues. The V and J ends lost 1 base and 7 bases respectively, with 5 bases between them. CDR3 DNA sequence: TGTGCCAGCAGCTTAGGGATGAATTCACCCCTCCACTTT. Its translation is CASSLGMNSPLHF.

This chain connects TRBV27 to TRBJ1-2, with unresolved D. The V and J ends lost 0 bases and 6 bases respectively, with 17 bases between them. Germline-derived CDR1 and CDR2 are MNHEY and SMNVEV (reference sequence). CDR3 size: 16 residues. CDR3 protein: CASSLSYIRAVHGYTF. The CDR3, as DNA: TGTGCCAGCAGTTTATCGTATATTAGGGCAGTCCATGGCTACACCTTC.

CDR3 protein: CASSVDHSYNEQFF. The CDR3 DNA reads TGTGCCAGCAGCGTGGACCACTCCTACAATGAGCAGTTCTTC. The chain combines TRBV2 with TRBJ2-1; D remains unclear. CDR1 and CDR2 (germline): SNHLY, FYNNEI. Trimming shortened V by 6 bases and J by 0 bases, and 9 bases separated the two germline ends. The CDR3 contains 14 residues.

This rearrangement joins TRBV4-3 to TRBJ2-7; 7 nucleotides agree with TRBD2. V shed 3 bases and J 3 bases; nucleotides not matched to a gene: 2. This CDR3 spans 13 amino acids. The germline CDR1 and CDR2 sequences are LGHNA and YSLEER. The CDR3 nucleotides are TGCGCCAGCAGCCAGGGGGGGGGCTACGAGCAGTACTTC. It is translated as CASSQGGGYEQYF.

The rearrangement uses TRBV21-1 and TRBJ2-3; the table calls TRBD2, which could not be checked here. TRBV21-1 is marked as a pseudogene. This CDR3 is 16 amino acids long. The CDR3 loop reads CASSKLRALSTDTQYF. CDR3 bases: TGTGCCAGCAGCAAACTTCGAGCCCTTAGCACAGATACGCAGTATTTT.

This CDR3 is CATRPEAGHYYGYTF. DNA of the CDR3: TGTGCCACGAGGCCCGAGGCAGGCCATTACTATGGCTACACCTTC. The chain links TRBV27 to TRBJ1-2; D not resolved. V lost 10 bases to trimming and J lost 3 bases, with 21 bases between them. This CDR3 region has 15 residues. The V gene's germline CDR1 is MNHEY and CDR2 SMNVEV (reference sequence).

V and J are TRBV5-5 and TRBJ2-1, with D perhaps matching TRBD1 or TRBD2 (7 bases each). Deletions cut 0 bases from V and 7 bases from J, with 14 bases between. The CDR3 is 15 amino acids. Germline lookup yields CDR1 SGHKS and CDR2 YYEKEE (reference sequence). The CDR3 spells CASSLARGGTNEQFF. CDR3 coding DNA: TGTGCCAGCAGCTTGGCCAGGGGGGGAACTAATGAGCAGTTCTTC.

The rearrangement links TRBV4-1 to TRBJ2-5; D is uncertain. V was cut by 0 bases and J by 4 bases, with 9 bases left in between. The CDR3 sequence is 14 residues long. Looked up from germline, CDR1 is MGHRA and CDR2 is YSYEKL. The CDR3 DNA sequence: TGCGCCAGCAGCCAAGATTTAGAGATAGAGACCCAGTACTTC. As protein: CASSQDLEIETQYF.

The chain is built from TRBV7-9 and TRBJ1-5; D perhaps matches TRBD1 (5 bases). The CDR3 length is 14 residues. Per the germline V gene, CDR1 is SEHNR and CDR2 is FQNEAQ (reference sequence). The V end lost 5 bases, the J end lost 3 bases, and 11 bases lay between the germline ends. CDR3 DNA sequence: TGTGCCAGCAGCCCAGGGTGGGACAATCAGCCCCAGCATTTT. Residues: CASSPGWDNQPQHF.